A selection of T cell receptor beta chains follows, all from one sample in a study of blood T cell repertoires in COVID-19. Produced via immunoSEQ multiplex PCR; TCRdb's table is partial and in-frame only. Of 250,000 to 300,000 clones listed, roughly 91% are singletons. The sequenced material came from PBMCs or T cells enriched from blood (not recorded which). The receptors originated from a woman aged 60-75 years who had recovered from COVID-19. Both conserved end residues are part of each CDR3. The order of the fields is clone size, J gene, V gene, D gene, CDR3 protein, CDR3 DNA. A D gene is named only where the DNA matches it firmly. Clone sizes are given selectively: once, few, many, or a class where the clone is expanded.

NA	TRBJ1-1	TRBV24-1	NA	CATSTRNTEAFF	TGTGCCACCAGTACACGGAACACTGAAGCTTTCTTT
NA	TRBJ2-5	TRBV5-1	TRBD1	CASSETGGAVETQYF	TGCGCCAGCAGCGAGACAGGGGGCGCCGTGGAGACCCAGTACTTC
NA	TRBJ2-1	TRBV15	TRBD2	CATSPLAGGYNEQFF	TGTGCCACCAGCCCTCTAGCGGGGGGGTACAATGAGCAGTTCTTC
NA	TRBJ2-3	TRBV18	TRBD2	CASSPTPSGGLLKDTQYF	TGTGCCAGCTCACCAACCCCTAGCGGGGGGTTACTTAAGGATACGCAGTATTTT
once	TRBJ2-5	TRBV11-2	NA	CASSLDHGQETQYF	TGTGCCAGCAGCTTAGATCACGGCCAAGAGACCCAGTACTTC
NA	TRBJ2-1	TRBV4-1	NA	CASSQVQGRYNEQFF	TGCGCCAGCAGCCAAGTACAGGGTAGGTACAATGAGCAGTTCTTC
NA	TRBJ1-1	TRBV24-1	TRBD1	CATSEGRGLGEAFF	TGTGCCACCAGTGAAGGCAGGGGGCTAGGTGAAGCTTTCTTT
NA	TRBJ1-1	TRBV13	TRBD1	CASSFPGQGAKGTEAFF	TGTGCCAGCAGCTTCCCGGGACAGGGGGCGAAGGGCACTGAAGCTTTCTTT
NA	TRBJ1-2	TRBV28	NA	CASSSPGQGAYGYTF	TGTGCCAGCAGTTCCCCAGGGCAGGGCGCCTATGGCTACACCTTC
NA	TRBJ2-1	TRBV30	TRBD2	CAWSVLAGVANEQFF	TGTGCCTGGAGTGTACTAGCGGGAGTGGCTAATGAGCAGTTCTTC
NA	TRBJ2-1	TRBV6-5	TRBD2	CASRVAGARDEQFF	TGTGCCAGCAGGGTAGCGGGGGCACGGGATGAGCAGTTCTTC
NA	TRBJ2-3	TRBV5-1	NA	CASSLDRVDTQYF	TGCGCCAGCAGCTTGGATCGCGTAGATACGCAGTATTTT
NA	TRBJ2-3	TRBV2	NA	CASSEATSQAQYF	TGTGCCAGCAGTGAAGCAACGTCCCAGGCGCAGTATTTT
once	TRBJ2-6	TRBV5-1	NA	CASRLGVDSGANVLTF	TGCGCCAGCAGGCTAGGAGTCGACTCTGGGGCCAACGTCCTGACTTTC
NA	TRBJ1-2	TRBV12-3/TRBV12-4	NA	CASTAGVGYTF	TGTGCCAGCACCGCCGGGGTTGGCTACACCTTC
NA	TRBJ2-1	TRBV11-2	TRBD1	CASSPQGAVGQFF	TGTGCCAGCAGTCCTCAGGGGGCGGTGGGGCAGTTCTTC
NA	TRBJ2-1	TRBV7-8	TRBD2	CASSPSSGISYNEQFF	TGTGCCAGCAGCCCCTCCAGCGGGATATCCTACAATGAGCAGTTCTTC
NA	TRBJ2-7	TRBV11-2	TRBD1	CASSSWTGEYEQYF	TGTGCCAGCAGCTCTTGGACAGGGGAATACGAGCAGTACTTC
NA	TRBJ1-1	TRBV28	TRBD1	CASRPTGPTLEAFF	TGTGCCAGCAGACCGACAGGGCCTACCCTGGAAGCTTTCTTT
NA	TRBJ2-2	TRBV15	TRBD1	CAVGTGVTGELFF	TGTGCCGTCGGGACAGGGGTAACCGGGGAGCTGTTTTTT
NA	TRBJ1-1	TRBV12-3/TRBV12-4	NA	CASTSLEVTEAFF	TGTGCCAGCACTTCTCTGGAGGTCACTGAAGCTTTCTTT
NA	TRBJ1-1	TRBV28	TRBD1	CASSLDRGVLGPEAFF	TGTGCCAGCAGTTTAGACAGGGGGGTCCTAGGTCCTGAAGCTTTCTTT
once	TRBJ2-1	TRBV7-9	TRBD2	CASSLFSGSYVTGNEQFF	TGTGCCAGCAGCTTATTCAGCGGGAGTTACGTCACTGGGAATGAGCAGTTCTTC
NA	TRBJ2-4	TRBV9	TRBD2	CASSDLAGAADIQYF	TGTGCCAGCAGCGACCTAGCGGGAGCGGCGGACATTCAGTACTTC
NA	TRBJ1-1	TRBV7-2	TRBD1	CASSLQQPGQGEAFF	TGTGCCAGCAGCCTCCAACAACCGGGACAGGGGGAAGCTTTCTTT
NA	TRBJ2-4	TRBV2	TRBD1	CASRDRGKNIQYF	TGTGCCAGCCGGGACAGGGGCAAAAACATTCAGTACTTC
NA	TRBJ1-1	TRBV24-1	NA	CATSGHDQVGAFF	TGTGCCACCAGTGGTCACGACCAGGTAGGAGCTTTCTTT
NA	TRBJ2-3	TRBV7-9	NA	CASSSRLNNPSTSTDTQYF	TGTGCCAGCAGCTCAAGACTCAACAACCCTTCAACTAGCACAGATACGCAGTATTTT
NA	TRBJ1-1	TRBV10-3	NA	CAISLSGQSNTEAFF	TGTGCCATCAGCCTATCTGGACAGTCGAACACTGAAGCTTTCTTT
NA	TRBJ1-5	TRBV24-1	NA	CATSSNEGVGQPQHF	TGTGCCACCAGTTCCAACGAGGGGGTAGGGCAGCCCCAGCATTTT
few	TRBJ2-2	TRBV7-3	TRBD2	CASSLASGGFTGELFF	TGTGCCAGCAGCTTGGCTAGCGGGGGGTTCACCGGGGAGCTGTTTTTT
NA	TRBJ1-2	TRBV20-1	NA	CSASTGSDYGYTF	TGCAGTGCTAGTACAGGGAGCGACTATGGCTACACCTTC
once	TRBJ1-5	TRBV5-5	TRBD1	CASSVTGVQPQHF	TGTGCCAGCAGCGTTACAGGGGTCCAGCCCCAGCATTTT
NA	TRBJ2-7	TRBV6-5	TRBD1	CASRIEQGASEQYF	TGTGCCAGCAGGATAGAACAGGGGGCGAGTGAGCAGTACTTC
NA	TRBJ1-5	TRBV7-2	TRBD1	CASSPPGTANQPQHF	TGTGCCAGCAGCCCTCCAGGGACAGCAAATCAGCCCCAGCATTTT
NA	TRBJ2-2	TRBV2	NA	CASSEASPRVTGELFF	TGTGCCAGCAGTGAAGCGAGCCCTCGGGTCACCGGGGAGCTGTTTTTT
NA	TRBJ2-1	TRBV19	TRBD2	CAAKSASGFYNEQFF	TGTGCCGCCAAGTCCGCTAGCGGGTTTTACAATGAGCAGTTCTTC
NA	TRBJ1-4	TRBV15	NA	CATSRLNRAGEKLFF	TGTGCCACCAGCAGATTAAACAGGGCTGGAGAAAAACTGTTTTTT
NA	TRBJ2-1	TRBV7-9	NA	CASSVSSNEQFF	TGTGCCAGCAGCGTTAGTTCAAATGAGCAGTTCTTC
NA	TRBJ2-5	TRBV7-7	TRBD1	CASSLLGDSRETQYF	TGTGCTAGCAGCCTCCTGGGGGACAGTAGGGAGACCCAGTACTTC
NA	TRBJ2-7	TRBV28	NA	CASSLVGGSFNF	TGTGCCAGCAGTTTAGTCGGGGGTTCCTTCAACTTC
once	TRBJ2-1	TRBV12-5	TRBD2	CASALTSGSYEQFF	TGTGCTAGCGCGTTAACTAGCGGGAGCTATGAGCAGTTCTTC
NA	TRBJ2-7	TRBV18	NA	CASSPNQGRQTYEQYF	TGTGCCAGCTCACCCAACCAGGGGCGGCAAACCTACGAGCAGTACTTC
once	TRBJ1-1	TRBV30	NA	CAWSKGLATEAFF	TGTGCCTGGAGTAAGGGGTTGGCCACTGAAGCTTTCTTT
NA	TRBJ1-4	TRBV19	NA	CASSDSLRTNEKLFF	TGTGCCAGTAGTGACAGTCTAAGAACTAATGAAAAACTGTTTTTT
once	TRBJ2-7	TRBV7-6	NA	CASSLNTRNEQYF	TGTGCCAGCAGCTTAAATACTAGAAACGAGCAGTACTTC
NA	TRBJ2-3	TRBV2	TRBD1	CASLGGTGVGDTQYF	TGTGCCAGCCTAGGAGGGACAGGGGTCGGAGATACGCAGTATTTT
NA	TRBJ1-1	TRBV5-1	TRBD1	CASSPTGAANTEAFF	TGCGCCAGCAGCCCGACAGGGGCTGCGAACACTGAAGCTTTCTTT